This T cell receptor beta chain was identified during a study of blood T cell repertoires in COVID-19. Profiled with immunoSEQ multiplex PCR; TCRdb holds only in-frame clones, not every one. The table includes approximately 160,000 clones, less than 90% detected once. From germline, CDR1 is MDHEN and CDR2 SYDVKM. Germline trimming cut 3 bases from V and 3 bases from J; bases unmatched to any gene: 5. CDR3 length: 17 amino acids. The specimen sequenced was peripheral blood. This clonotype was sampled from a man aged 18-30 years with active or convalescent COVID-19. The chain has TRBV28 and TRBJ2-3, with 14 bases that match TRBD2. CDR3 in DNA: TGTGCCAGCAGTTTGGGGACTAGCGGGAGAGGTACAGATACGCAGTATTTT. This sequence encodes CASSLGTSGRGTDTQYF.